Shown below are 24 T cell receptor beta chains from a single sample sequenced in a study of blood T cell repertoires in COVID-19. Profiled with immunoSEQ multiplex PCR; TCRdb holds only in-frame clones, not every one. Counted here are around 80,000 clones, around nine tenths occurring once; the ten biggest clones make up under 8.5%. Sequenced input: peripheral blood. Every receptor here comes from an elderly man with active or convalescent COVID-19.

The chain joins TRBV2 to TRBJ2-2; 13 bases are shared with TRBD2. CDR3 length: 15 amino acids. Germline loops: CDR1 SNHLY, CDR2 FYNNEI. V shed 6 bases, J shed 5 bases, and the junction held 3 bases outside the gene matches. The CDR3 sequence is CASREGLAGTGELFF. The CDR3 bases are TGTGCCAGCAGGGAGGGACTAGCGGGGACCGGGGAGCTGTTTTTT.

The gene calls are TRBV5-1 and TRBJ2-2; 7 nucleotides match TRBD1. CDR1 is SGHRS and CDR2 is YFSETQ in the germline V gene. This CDR3 has 16 amino acids. J lost 1 base, V lost 4 bases, and 7 bases had no gene match. The CDR3 nucleotides read TGCGCCAGCAGCCGGAGACAGGGACGGAACACCGGGGAGCTGTTTTTT. Translating it yields CASSRRQGRNTGELFF. Together with reference TRBV5-1 and TRBJ2-2, the CDR3 gives the full variable domain: KAGVTQTPRYLIKTRGQQVTLSCSPISGHRSVSWYQQTPGQGLQFLFEYFSETQRNKGNFPGRFSGRQFSNSRSEMNVSTLELGDSALYLCASSRRQGRNTGELFFGEGSRLTVL.

The chain is built from TRBV5-4 and TRBJ1-5; D remains ambiguous. CDR1 and CDR2 (germline): SGHNT, YYREEE (reference sequence). The CDR3 consists of 14 residues. Trimming removed 4 bases from V and 6 bases from J, with 14 bases in between. The CDR3 reads CASSPDPRGQPQHF. The CDR3 bases are TGTGCCAGCAGCCCCGATCCCAGAGGTCAGCCCCAGCATTTT.

This chain links TRBV7-6 with TRBJ1-5, with D possibly matching TRBD1 (6 bases). V gave up 5 bases and J gave up 5 bases, with 19 bases separating them. This CDR3 spans 16 amino acids. Per germline, CDR1 SGHVS and CDR2 FNYEAQ. CDR3 DNA: TGTGCCAGCAGCCCGAGAGGGGGTTTGGGCTATCAGCCCCAGCATTTT. It codes for CASSPRGGLGYQPQHF.

The chain has TRBV19 and TRBJ1-2; no clear D. The CDR3 spans 13 residues. In germline, CDR1 is LNHDA, CDR2 SQIVND (reference sequence). Trimming removed 4 bases at V and 4 bases at J, with 10 bases between. CDR3 coding DNA: TGTGCCAGTAGTAACGGTCGAGGCTATGGCTACACCTTC. Translated: CASSNGRGYGYTF.

This chain links TRBV2 with TRBJ2-5; D perhaps matches TRBD1 (5 bases). The germline gives CDR1 SNHLY, CDR2 FYNNEI. The CDR3 covers 14 residues. V lost 5 bases and J lost 2, with 12 bases in between. CDR3 in amino acids: CASSRMTAQETQYF. CDR3 nucleotide sequence: TGTGCCAGCAGTCGGATGACAGCACAAGAGACCCAGTACTTC.

This clone was observed a single time. The chain combines TRBV5-6 with TRBJ2-7; possible D gene TRBD2, 5 bases. This CDR3 has 16 residues. Trimming took 0 bases from V and 5 from J, leaving 18 bases between them. The V gene's germline CDR1 is SGHDT and CDR2 YYEEEE. The chain's CDR3 is CASSLAGNPRRNEQYV. The DNA of the CDR3 is TGTGCCAGCAGCTTGGCCGGGAACCCCCGCCGGAACGAGCAGTACGTC.

The V and J genes are TRBV24-1 and TRBJ1-1; 12 bases line up with TRBD1. The V segment lost 5 bases and the J segment 6 bases; nucleotides outside the gene matches: 6. The CDR3 runs 15 residues. Germline CDR1 is KGHDR and CDR2 is SFDVKD. Written as DNA, the CDR3 is TGTGCCACCAGTGGGGGACAGGGGGCGTTGGCTGAAGCTTTCTTT. It is translated as CATSGGQGALAEAFF.

The genes are TRBV2 and TRBJ1-6; D is unclear. The CDR3 covers 13 residues. The germline V gene has CDR1 SNHLY and CDR2 FYNNEI. V gave up 7 bases and J gave up 6 bases, with 10 bases separating them. The CDR3 loop is CASTKTGNSPLHF. CDR3 DNA sequence: TGTGCCAGCACTAAGACGGGTAATTCACCCCTCCACTTT.

This clone was seen only once. The chain carries TRBV6-5 and TRBJ2-2; weak D call: TRBD1 (6 bases). V was pared by 6 bases and J by 2 bases, with 13 bases between. The CDR3 has 15 residues. The V gene's germline CDR1 is MNHEY and CDR2 SVGAGI. The CDR3 sequence: CASSMGAPNTGELFF. The CDR3 nucleotides read TGTGCCAGCAGCATGGGGGCGCCAAACACCGGGGAGCTGTTTTTT.

V gene TRBV3-1 (or the pseudogene TRBV3-2) combines with J gene TRBJ2-7; 9 positions match TRBD2. The CDR3 spans 14 residues. V shed 4 bases, J shed 4 bases, and the junction held 5 bases outside the gene matches. CDR1 and CDR2 from the germline V gene are LGHDT and YNNKEL (reference sequence). Written as DNA, the CDR3 is TGTGCCAGCAGCCGTGGTAGCGGGGGTTACGAGCAGTACGTC. Its protein product is CASSRGSGGYEQYV.

The V call is TRBV6-5, the J call TRBJ1-3; D call uncertain. The CDR3 covers 16 residues. Trimming shortened V by 2 bases and J by 0 bases, and 11 bases separated the two germline ends. From germline, CDR1 is MNHEY and CDR2 SVGAGI. Here the CDR3 DNA reads TGTGCCAGCAGTTACACCGACATCGCCTCTGGAAACACCATATATTTT. Its protein product is CASSYTDIASGNTIYF.

The sample holds a few counts of this clone. The chain combines TRBV28 with TRBJ1-1; D ambiguous. Germline CDR1 reads MDHEN; CDR2 reads SYDVKM. This CDR3 has 15 residues. Trimming pared 7 bases from V and 5 bases from J, leaving 20 bases between. The DNA of the CDR3 is TGTGCCAGCAACCCGCCTCGGGGTCTCGGAACTGAAGCTTTCTTT. This codes for CASNPPRGLGTEAFF.

This chain joins TRBV5-6 and TRBJ1-6, with 10 bases identical to TRBD1. Trimming took 2 bases from V and 8 from J; bases not matched to a gene: 7. The CDR3 runs 16 residues. Germline CDR1 and CDR2: SGHDT and YYEEEE. Here the CDR3 reads CASSLRTGTGDSPLHF. The DNA for the CDR3 is TGTGCCAGCAGCTTAAGAACCGGGACAGGGGATTCACCCCTCCACTTT.

The CDR3 region has the DNA TGTGCCAGCAGGCTCGGGGGAAGGAACACTGAAGCTTTCTTT. Amino acid sequence: CASRLGGRNTEAFF. The gene calls are TRBV27 and TRBJ1-1, with a possible D match to TRBD1 (5 bases). The germline V gene has CDR1 MNHEY and CDR2 SMNVEV (reference sequence). The ends were cut back, 6 bases at V and 1 base at J, with 12 bases in the middle. CDR3 size: 14 residues.

This chain connects TRBV6-2 or TRBV6-3 to TRBJ2-7; 8 bases are shared with TRBD1. The CDR3 spans 14 residues. The junction had 6 bases not matched to a gene; V was cut back by 5 bases and J by 3 bases. The germline V gene has CDR1 MNHEY and CDR2 SVGEGT. Here the CDR3 reads CASSPPDRVYEQYV. The CDR3 bases are TGTGCCAGCAGTCCCCCGGACAGGGTCTACGAGCAGTACGTC.

This rearrangement joins TRBV11-2 to TRBJ1-4, with TRBD1 as a possible D gene (5 bases). CDR3 size: 15 residues. The germline V gene has CDR1 SGHAT and CDR2 FQNNGV. Trimming cost V 5 bases and J 4 bases, with 14 bases left between them. The CDR3: CASSLRGVGNEKLFF. The CDR3 DNA is TGTGCCAGCAGCCTCCGGGGGGTGGGTAATGAAAAACTGTTTTTT.

The chain employs TRBV27 and TRBJ1-5; possible D gene TRBD1, 6 bases. The germline V gene encodes CDR1 MNHEY and CDR2 SMNVEV (reference sequence). V dropped 2 bases and J dropped 2 bases, with 19 bases sitting between them. This CDR3 contains 18 residues. DNA for the CDR3: TGTGCCAGCAGTTTAGGGGGACAATCCCCGGTGGGCAATCAGCCCCAGCATTTT. It specifies CASSLGGQSPVGNQPQHF.

The CDR3 loop reads CASSRTGPGHYEQYV. The DNA for the CDR3 is TGTGCCAGCAGTAGGACAGGCCCAGGACACTACGAGCAGTACGTC. This chain uses TRBV28 with TRBJ2-7, with TRBD1 identical over 7 bases. Germline V gene data show CDR1 as MDHEN and CDR2 as SYDVKM. The CDR3 contains 15 residues. The J segment lost 3 bases and the V segment lost 5 bases, leaving 10 bases of the junction unmatched.

The chain uses TRBV7-9 and TRBJ1-2; D is perhaps TRBD1 (5 bases). V was cut by 0 bases and J by 9 bases, with 20 bases left in between. Germline values: CDR1 SEHNR, CDR2 FQNEAQ (reference sequence). This CDR3 is built from 16 residues. The CDR3 here is CASSLAQGREIRSYTF. The CDR3 DNA reads as TGTGCCAGCAGCTTAGCGCAGGGCAGGGAAATTAGAAGCTACACCTTC.

This clone has only one observation. At one boundary the junction diverges from the germline segment, which might be a read error. The V call is TRBV7-7, the J call TRBJ2-2, with 7 bases aligning to TRBD1. Germline V lookup: CDR1 SSHAT, CDR2 FNYEAQ (reference sequence). This CDR3 contains 15 residues. CDR3 in amino acids: CASSLDRVNTGELFF. The DNA of the CDR3 is TGTGCTAGCAGCTTAGACAGGGTGAACACCGGGGAGCTGTTTTTT.

The chain uses TRBV6-5 and TRBJ1-1, with 7 nucleotides matching TRBD1. Germline V gene data show CDR1 as MNHEY and CDR2 as SVGAGI. The CDR3 is 14 residues long. V lost 2 bases and J lost 8; bases outside the gene matches: 8. The CDR3 protein is CASSYDRVRLEAFF. As DNA, the CDR3 is TGTGCCAGCAGTTACGACAGGGTGAGGTTAGAAGCTTTCTTT.

The chain is built from TRBV7-6 and TRBJ1-2; D unresolved. This CDR3 contains 11 residues. Germline-derived CDR1 and CDR2 are SGHVS and FNYEAQ. Trimming pared 5 bases from V and 8 bases from J, leaving 9 bases between. CDR3 sequence (DNA): TGTGCCAGCAGCATGCGGGTGGGCTACACCTTC. It yields the protein CASSMRVGYTF.

The chain joins TRBV14 to TRBJ1-6; possible D gene TRBD1, 5 bases. The CDR3 length is 15 residues. CDR1 SGHDN and CDR2 FVKESK come from the germline V gene. Trimming shortened V by 4 bases and J by 8 bases, and 15 bases separated the two germline ends. The CDR3 sequence: CASSRQSEIYSPLHF. CDR3 bases: TGTGCCAGCAGCCGACAGTCGGAAATTTATTCACCCCTCCACTTT.